This T cell receptor (beta chain) derives from a study of blood T cells in healthy people across ages. Study-wide findings and caveats: Changes seen in expanded clonotypes were possibly confounded by donor CMV status left unknown.

Germline V gene data show CDR1 as MNHEY and CDR2 as SMNVEV (reference sequence). The germline V and J ends were trimmed by 7 bases and 7 bases, with 4 bases remaining between them. The CDR3 is 10 residues long. Note on this clonotype: Its target is not known.

Primed by a sample-barcoded 5' primer and a J-beta primer mix, a second PCR proceeded for about 6 to 11 cycles. TCRdb passed the 5' RACE reads through MiXCR, listing each CDR3 protein once. The table shows around 1,500,000 distinct CDR3 sequences, with around two fifths occurring only once. The chain couples TRBV27 to TRBJ1-4; D is unclear. The sequenced material came from blood. The clonotype originates from a woman aged 18-29 years in good health. The CDR3 is CASTGEKLFF. Written as DNA, the CDR3 is TGTGCCAGCACGGGTGAAAAACTGTTTTTT.